The 20 T cell receptor beta chains given below trace back to one sample, sequenced in a study of T cell changes during pregnancy in multiple sclerosis. Some clones are missing from TCRdb's copy, which holds only in-frame ones; the method was immunoSEQ multiplex PCR. The sample has some 38,000 clones; around 90% are singletons. Specimen: CD8+ T cells from peripheral blood mononuclear cells, collected in the third trimester of pregnancy. These receptors originate from a female donor with multiple sclerosis, enrolled in a pregnancy study.

The chain is built from TRBV15 and TRBJ2-7, with 7 bases aligning to TRBD1. The CDR3 contains 15 residues. CDR1 LNHNV and CDR2 YYDKDF come from the germline V gene (reference sequence). V shed 8 bases, J shed 3 bases, and the junction held 13 bases outside the gene matches. CDR3 loop: CATSPGTAENYEQYF. Here the CDR3 DNA reads TGTGCCACCTCGCCAGGGACAGCCGAAAACTACGAGCAGTACTTC.

Regarding this clone: The sample has other DNA sequences that encode this CDR3 too. The chain combines TRBV4-1 with TRBJ2-7; the match to TRBD1 covers 9 bases. Looked up from germline, CDR1 is MGHRA and CDR2 is YSYEKL. The CDR3 sequence is 16 residues long. Trimming took 1 base from V and 2 from J; bases not matched to a gene: 6. CDR3: CASSQGPGQGTYEQYF. CDR3 in DNA: TGCGCCAGCAGCCAAGGGCCGGGACAGGGAACCTACGAGCAGTACTTC.

This clone appeared a single time. The rearrangement joins TRBV6-5 to TRBJ2-7, with D possibly being TRBD2 (5 bases). V lost 0 bases, J lost 1 base, and 10 bases lay in between. CDR3 size: 15 residues. Germline V gene sequence: CDR1 MNHEY, CDR2 SVGAGI. The CDR3 bases are TGTGCCAGCAGTTACTCTAGCGACCGTTCCTACGAGCAGTACTTC. Amino acids: CASSYSSDRSYEQYF.

V is TRBV6-1 and J is TRBJ1-5; perhaps TRBD1 as D (5 bases). The germline V and J ends were trimmed by 0 bases and 5 bases, with 8 bases remaining between them. This CDR3 has 14 amino acids. Germline V lookup: CDR1 MNHNS, CDR2 SASEGT. The CDR3 DNA reads TGTGCCAGCAGTGAAGCGGGGGGATATCAGCCCCAGCATTTT. As protein: CASSEAGGYQPQHF.

This clone appeared a single time. This chain uses TRBV4-1 with TRBJ2-3; the match to TRBD1 covers 7 bases. This CDR3 region has 16 residues. The germline V gene has CDR1 MGHRA and CDR2 YSYEKL. V trimming: 5 bases; J trimming: 2 bases; junction bases outside the gene matches: 10. The CDR3 spells CASSVRDRSLTDTQYF. The CDR3 bases are TGCGCCAGCAGCGTCCGGGACAGATCCCTCACAGATACGCAGTATTTT.

The rearrangement joins TRBV9 to TRBJ2-1; D gene ambiguous. V was clipped by 0 bases and J by 8 bases, with 6 bases between them. The CDR3 loop spans 12 amino acids. Germline V CDR1 and CDR2: SGDLS, YYNGEE. The CDR3: CASSVGRDEQFF. The CDR3 DNA follows: TGTGCCAGCAGCGTAGGACGGGATGAGCAGTTCTTC.

V usage is TRBV28 and J usage is TRBJ2-7; possibly TRBD1 for D (6 bases). The germline V gene encodes CDR1 MDHEN and CDR2 SYDVKM. The CDR3 sequence is 13 residues long. With 3 bases removed from V and 3 bases from J, the gap between germline ends came to 9 bases. CDR3 amino acids: CASSLTGYYEQYF. The DNA of the CDR3 is TGTGCCAGCAGTTTGACAGGCTACTACGAGCAGTACTTC.

This chain joins TRBV7-9 and TRBJ1-2; 7 nucleotides align to TRBD1. The ends lost 5 bases at V and 4 bases at J; junction bases unmatched: 13. Per germline, CDR1 SEHNR and CDR2 FQNEAQ (reference sequence). This CDR3 comprises 16 residues. The CDR3 DNA is TGTGCCAGCAGCGAGTGGGACAGAGTAGGCGCCTATGGCTACACCTTC. Its protein product is CASSEWDRVGAYGYTF.

This sequence joins TRBV11-2 and TRBJ1-6; D unresolved. V lost 0 bases, J lost 8 bases, and 17 bases lay in between. The CDR3 runs to 17 residues. Germline V gene lookup returns CDR1 SGHAT and CDR2 FQNNGV. The CDR3 DNA follows: TGTGCCAGCAGCTTAGATGGTTCGGAATTCGGGTATTCACCCCTCCACTTT. Protein: CASSLDGSEFGYSPLHF.

The chain employs TRBV7-2 and TRBJ2-3; D gene unclear. The V end lost 0 bases, the J end lost 0 bases, and 13 bases lay between the germline ends. CDR3 length: 17 amino acids. Germline CDR1 SGHTA, CDR2 FQGNSA. The CDR3 region is CASSLAPFVLSTDTQYF. In DNA form, the CDR3 reads TGTGCCAGCAGCTTAGCCCCTTTTGTGTTAAGCACAGATACGCAGTATTTT.

V gene TRBV7-9 combines with J gene TRBJ1-6; no definite D call. Germline V CDR1 and CDR2: SEHNR, FQNEAQ (reference sequence). V was shortened by 0 bases and J by 5 bases, with 8 bases between the two germline ends. The CDR3 has 15 residues. The CDR3 bases are TGTGCCAGCAGCTTAGCCGACTTACATAATTCACCCCTCCACTTT. Protein: CASSLADLHNSPLHF.

V gene TRBV6-4 combines with J gene TRBJ1-6; D ambiguous. CDR1 and CDR2 (germline): MRHNA, SNTAGT. The germline V and J ends were trimmed by 3 bases and 1 base, with 7 bases remaining between them. The CDR3 consists of 15 residues. The CDR3 region has the DNA TGTGCCAGCAGTGATGAGGGATCCTATAATTCACCCCTCCACTTT. Protein product: CASSDEGSYNSPLHF.

The chain combines TRBV4-1 with TRBJ1-1; D is undetermined. V lost 4 bases and J 5 bases, leaving 14 bases between the germline ends. Germline V lookup: CDR1 MGHRA, CDR2 YSYEKL. This CDR3 spans 14 amino acids. In DNA form, the CDR3 reads TGCGCCAGCAGCCCATTGGGTGTAGCTACTGAAGCTTTCTTT. Amino acids: CASSPLGVATEAFF.

This rearrangement joins TRBV27 to TRBJ1-4; D call uncertain. CDR1 and CDR2 (germline): MNHEY, SMNVEV (reference sequence). CDR3 size: 14 residues. The ends were cut back, 5 bases at V and 0 bases at J, with 7 bases in the middle. The CDR3 spells CASSGLATNEKLFF. CDR3 nucleotide sequence: TGTGCCAGCAGTGGCCTTGCAACTAATGAAAAACTGTTTTTT.

This rearrangement joins TRBV15 to TRBJ2-3; 7 bases agree with TRBD2. Germline CDR1 and CDR2: LNHNV and YYDKDF (reference sequence). The CDR3 extends over 17 amino acids. Trimming cost V 0 bases and J 2 bases; bases outside gene matches: 8. The CDR3 coding sequence is TGTGCCACCAGCAGAGATCGGCCAGCGGGGTTCACAGATACGCAGTATTTT. Residues: CATSRDRPAGFTDTQYF.

The V gene is TRBV11-3, the J gene TRBJ2-3, with D possibly being TRBD2 (5 bases). The germline V and J ends were trimmed by 1 base and 0 bases, with 5 bases remaining between them. The CDR3 spans 14 residues. The germline CDR1 and CDR2 sequences are SGHNT and YENEEA. The CDR3 bases are TGTGCCAGCAGCTTAGGCGGGAGCACAGATACGCAGTATTTT. Its protein is CASSLGGSTDTQYF. Full variable domain (remainder filled in from reference TRBV11-3 and TRBJ2-3): EAGVVQSPRYKIIEKKQPVAFWCNPISGHNTLYWYLQNLGQGPELLIRYENEEAVDDSQLPKDRFSAERLKGVDSTLKIQPAELGDSAVYLCASSLGGSTDTQYFGPGTRLTVL.

The chain couples TRBV7-9 to TRBJ2-3; 7 bases line up with TRBD2. With V trimmed by 2 bases and J by 0 bases, 8 bases remained unmatched. The V gene's germline CDR1 is SEHNR and CDR2 FQNEAQ (reference sequence). The CDR3 runs 17 residues. The CDR3 DNA is TGTGCCAGCAGCTTACGAGGGGCGGGGGAGAGCACAGATACGCAGTATTTT. Protein sequence: CASSLRGAGESTDTQYF.

The chain combines TRBV19 with TRBJ1-1, with D maybe TRBD1 (5 bases). The CDR3 runs 14 residues. The germline gives CDR1 LNHDA, CDR2 SQIVND (reference sequence). V was shortened by 6 bases and J by 5 bases, with 16 bases between the two germline ends. In nucleotides, the CDR3 is TGTGCCAGTAGATGGGGGGGTTTTGGGACTGAAGCTTTCTTT. Amino acids: CASRWGGFGTEAFF.

The V call is TRBV6-5, the J call TRBJ1-5; maybe TRBD1 (5 bases). CDR1 and CDR2 (germline): MNHEY, SVGAGI. This CDR3 region has 14 residues. The V gene lost 6 bases and the J gene lost 0 bases, with 9 bases spanning the gap. CDR3: CASRGVTSNQPQHF. The CDR3, as DNA: TGTGCCAGCAGAGGGGTCACTAGCAATCAGCCCCAGCATTTT.

The genes are TRBV19 and TRBJ1-5; no reliable D call. Per germline, CDR1 LNHDA and CDR2 SQIVND (reference sequence). V was trimmed by 10 bases and J by 0 bases, leaving 25 bases between them. The CDR3 is 18 amino acids. This CDR3 reads CATVPTRGRLYSNQPQHF. CDR3 sequence (DNA): TGTGCCACAGTACCCACGAGAGGTAGGTTGTATAGCAATCAGCCCCAGCATTTT.